The 3 T cell receptor beta chains in this list originate from one sample, sequenced in a study of T cells after yellow fever vaccination. TCRdb re-called the 5' RACE reads with MiXCR, one entry per CDR3 protein. Of some 80,000 distinct CDR3 sequences listed, about an eighth are singletons. Sequenced here: CD8+ T cells not binding an NS4B(214-222) dextramer, sorted from PBMCs, sampled about 20 days after the first yellow fever vaccination. These receptors all come from a young man who received the YFV17D yellow fever vaccine.

Only a few counts were recorded for this clonotype. The rearrangement uses TRBV6-2 or TRBV6-3 and TRBJ2-3; maybe TRBD2 (5 bases). CDR3 length: 14 amino acids. Germline V lookup: CDR1 MNHEY, CDR2 SVGEGT. V was trimmed by 2 bases and J by 2 bases, leaving 8 bases between them. CDR3 sequence: CASSYEGITDTQYF. CDR3 nucleotide sequence: TGTGCCAGCAGTTACGAGGGCATCACAGATACGCAGTATTTT.

This chain links TRBV5-6 with TRBJ2-7; D gene unclear. Deletions cut 5 bases from V and 2 bases from J, with 5 bases between. Germline V gene data show CDR1 as SGHDT and CDR2 as YYEEEE. The CDR3 runs to 11 residues. CDR3 nucleotide sequence: TGTGCCAGCAGTACCACCTACGAGCAGTACGTC. As protein: CASSTTYEQYV.

This clonotype occurred a few times. V is TRBV6-2 or TRBV6-3 and J is TRBJ2-1, with 9 bases identical to TRBD1. The CDR3 covers 18 residues. Looked up from germline, CDR1 is MNHEY and CDR2 is SVGEGT. The trim removed 3 bases at V and 8 bases at J, leaving 17 bases unmatched. The DNA for the CDR3 is TGTGCCAGCAGTTATTCATTAGCCGGGACAGGGAGGATCGATGAGCAGTTCTTC. Translating gives CASSYSLAGTGRIDEQFF.